Shown below are 5 T cell receptor beta chains from a single sample sequenced in a study of blood T cell repertoires in COVID-19. This table comes from immunoSEQ multiplex PCR, and its TCRdb copy is limited to in-frame clones, with some not included. The sample consists of 450,000 or so clones, approximately 90% of them appearing once. Sequenced sample: peripheral blood. The receptor source for this set is a young man with COVID-19, enrolled during active disease.

The chain uses TRBV7-9 and TRBJ2-6; D ambiguous. The CDR3 contains 16 residues. V shed 3 bases and J shed 0 bases, with 9 bases lying between them. Germline assignment: CDR1 SEHNR and CDR2 FQNEAQ (reference sequence). CDR3 amino acids: CASSLGSPSGANVLTF. The CDR3 DNA sequence: TGTGCCAGCAGCTTGGGCAGTCCCTCTGGGGCCAACGTCCTGACTTTC.

This clone appeared many times. V usage is TRBV19 and J usage is TRBJ1-2; TRBD1 agrees at 9 bases. The CDR3 consists of 14 residues. The germline V gene has CDR1 LNHDA and CDR2 SQIVND (reference sequence). V lost 5 bases and J lost 8; bases outside the gene matches: 9. CDR3 bases: TGTGCCAGTAGTCGATCCGGGACAGGGCTCGGCTACACCTTC. Residues: CASSRSGTGLGYTF.

The chain links TRBV3-1 (or the pseudogene TRBV3-2) to TRBJ2-1; D not resolved. Germline CDR1 is LGHDT and CDR2 is YNNKEL (reference sequence). Deletions cut 0 bases from V and 9 bases from J, with 18 bases between. This CDR3 is built from 16 residues. The CDR3 DNA reads TGTGCCAGCAGCCAAGACGCGACTGCCCTTTTAGGTGAGCAGTTCTTC. Protein product: CASSQDATALLGEQFF.

The chain links TRBV24-1 to TRBJ2-2, with D uncertain. Germline V lookup: CDR1 KGHDR, CDR2 SFDVKD. The CDR3 extends over 17 amino acids. Trimming removed 4 bases at V and 2 bases at J, with 16 bases between. This CDR3 reads CATSDPAAATNTGELFF. Here the CDR3 DNA reads TGTGCCACCAGTGACCCGGCGGCAGCGACTAACACCGGGGAGCTGTTTTTT.

This clone has only one observation. The rearrangement uses TRBV3-1 (or the pseudogene TRBV3-2) and TRBJ1-2; tentative D call: TRBD1 (5 bases). The CDR3 consists of 14 residues. The germline CDR1 and CDR2 sequences are LGHDT and YNNKEL (reference sequence). With 0 bases removed from V and 4 bases from J, the gap between germline ends came to 9 bases. The CDR3 spells CASSQDYGGYGYTF. CDR3 DNA sequence: TGTGCCAGCAGCCAAGATTACGGGGGCTATGGCTACACCTTC.